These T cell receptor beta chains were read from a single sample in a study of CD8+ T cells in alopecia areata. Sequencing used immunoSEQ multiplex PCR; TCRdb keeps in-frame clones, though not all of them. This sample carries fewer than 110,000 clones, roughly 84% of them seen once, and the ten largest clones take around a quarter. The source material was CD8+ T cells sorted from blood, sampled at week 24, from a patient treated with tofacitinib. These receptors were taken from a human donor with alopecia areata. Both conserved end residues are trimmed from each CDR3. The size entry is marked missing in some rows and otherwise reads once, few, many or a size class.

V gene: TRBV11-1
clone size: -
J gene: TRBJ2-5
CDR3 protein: ASSSWGLYQETQY

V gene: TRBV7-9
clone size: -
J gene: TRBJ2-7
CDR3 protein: ASSARDRPSSYEQY

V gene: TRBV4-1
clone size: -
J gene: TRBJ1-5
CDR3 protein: ASSQAPNSNQPQH

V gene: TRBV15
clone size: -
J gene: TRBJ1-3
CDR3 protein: ATSRGGTGFLSGNTIY

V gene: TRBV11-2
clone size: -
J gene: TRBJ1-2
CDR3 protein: ASNNNPYGYT

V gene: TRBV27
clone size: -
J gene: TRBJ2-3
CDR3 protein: ASSLGRTGPDTQY

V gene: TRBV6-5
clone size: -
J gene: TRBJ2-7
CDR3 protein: AACVGIDEQY

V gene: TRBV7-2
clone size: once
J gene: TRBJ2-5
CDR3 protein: ASSLGQTQY

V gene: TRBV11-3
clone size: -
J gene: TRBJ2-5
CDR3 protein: ASSPRRGASEQETQY

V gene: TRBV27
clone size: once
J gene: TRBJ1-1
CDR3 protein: ASSLSTVTQNTEAF

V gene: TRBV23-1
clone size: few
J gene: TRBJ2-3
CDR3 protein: ASSQSTSGGSVTDTQY

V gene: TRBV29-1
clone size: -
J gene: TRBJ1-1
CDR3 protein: SVVAGNTEAF

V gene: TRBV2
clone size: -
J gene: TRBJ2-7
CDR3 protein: ASSDGVSYEQY

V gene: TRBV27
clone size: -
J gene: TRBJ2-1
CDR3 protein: ASSLVGGPYNEQF

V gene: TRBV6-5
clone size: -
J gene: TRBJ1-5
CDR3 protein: ASTLEVRTQYWH

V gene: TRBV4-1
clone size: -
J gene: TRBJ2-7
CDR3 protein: ASSQDGGGAYEQY

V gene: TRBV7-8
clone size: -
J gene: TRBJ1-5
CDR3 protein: ASSPTGGYSNQPQH

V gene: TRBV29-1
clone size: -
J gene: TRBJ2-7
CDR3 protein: SVPGQGYEQY

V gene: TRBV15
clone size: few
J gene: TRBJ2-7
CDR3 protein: ATSTDRGGYEQY

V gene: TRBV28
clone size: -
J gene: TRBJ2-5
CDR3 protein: ASSPGTSGGSETQY

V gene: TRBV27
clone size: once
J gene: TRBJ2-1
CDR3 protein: ASTPFKGAAYNEQF

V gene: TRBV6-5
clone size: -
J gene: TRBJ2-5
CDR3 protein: ASSYLQEGGETQY

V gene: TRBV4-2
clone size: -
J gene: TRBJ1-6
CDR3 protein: ASSQDEGFNSPLH

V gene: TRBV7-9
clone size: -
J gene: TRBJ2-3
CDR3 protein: ASSIGGSTDTQY

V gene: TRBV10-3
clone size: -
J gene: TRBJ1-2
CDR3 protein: AIKPDGNYGYT

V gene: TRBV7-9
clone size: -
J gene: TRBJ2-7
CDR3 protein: ASSLPGQGNYEQY

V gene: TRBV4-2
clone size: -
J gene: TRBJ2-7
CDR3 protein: ASSQEVVGTGSDEQY

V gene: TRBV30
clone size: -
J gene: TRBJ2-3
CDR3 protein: AYLTDTQY

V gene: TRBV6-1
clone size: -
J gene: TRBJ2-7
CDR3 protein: ASSEGGRGYEQY

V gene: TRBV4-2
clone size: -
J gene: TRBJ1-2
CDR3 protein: ASSQEGSGPPTYGYT

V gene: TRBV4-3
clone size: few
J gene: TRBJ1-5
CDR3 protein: ASSLRQGAIQPQH

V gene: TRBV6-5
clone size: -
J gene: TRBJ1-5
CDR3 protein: ASSSSVYSNQPQH

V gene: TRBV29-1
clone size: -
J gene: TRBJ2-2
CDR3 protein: SVVRDTGELF

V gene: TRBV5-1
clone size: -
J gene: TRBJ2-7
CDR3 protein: ASSPRGGGHEQY

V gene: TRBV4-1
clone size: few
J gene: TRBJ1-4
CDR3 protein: ASSQPGWGGNNEKLF

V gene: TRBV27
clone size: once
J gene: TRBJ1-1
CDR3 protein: ASSHRGGTEAF

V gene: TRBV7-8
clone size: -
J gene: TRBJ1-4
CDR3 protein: ASSSGGREKLF

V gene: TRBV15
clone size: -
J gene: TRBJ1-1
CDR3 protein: ATSRGRTVEAF